The present T cell receptor beta chain was sequenced within a study of response to subunit inactivated influenza vaccine listed by TCRdb under 2018. Describing the broader study: To follow how T cells responded to a trivalent subunit inactivated influenza vaccine, the researchers relied on deep quantitative profiling of the T cell receptor repertoire. General study outcomes and caveats: It was suggested by the authors that each seasonal influenza vaccination may recruit only a limited number of new T cells.

The cysteine opens and the phenylalanine closes a CDR3 of 15 amino acids. CDR3 DNA only is kept here, 45 bases in frame from base 1. CDR1 and CDR2 are read off the germline V gene as SGHVS and FNYEAQ. V trim: 2 bases; J trim: 6 bases; unmatched bases: 6. Library prep was done by RT-PCR. TCRdb shows the sequencer as Illumina HiSeq 2500. TCRdb cleaned the public reads at Q25 with fastp, built clones with MiXCR and kept in-frame beta chains. CDR3 protein sequences are deduplicated, and each keeps its most common genes and DNA. The sample contains 530,000 or so distinct CDR3 sequences, 25% of them found a single time. The ten largest make up over 1.5% of the sample. This clonotype was detected only a few times. There is no known antigen for this receptor. The input lacks base qualities; no much larger clone sits a single base away.

The sample here was CD4+ T cells sorted from PBMCs, taken around 5 days after vaccination. The chain joins TRBV7-6 to TRBJ2-2; 7 bases in between match TRBD2. This receptor was identified in a man aged 45-65 years who received an inactivated influenza vaccine. Donor details come from another sample of the same person, matched by shared clones. The CDR3 region has the sequence CASSLLTSPSGELFF. The DNA reads as follows: TGTGCCAGCAGCTTATTGACTAGCCCGTCCGGGGAGCTGTTTTTT.